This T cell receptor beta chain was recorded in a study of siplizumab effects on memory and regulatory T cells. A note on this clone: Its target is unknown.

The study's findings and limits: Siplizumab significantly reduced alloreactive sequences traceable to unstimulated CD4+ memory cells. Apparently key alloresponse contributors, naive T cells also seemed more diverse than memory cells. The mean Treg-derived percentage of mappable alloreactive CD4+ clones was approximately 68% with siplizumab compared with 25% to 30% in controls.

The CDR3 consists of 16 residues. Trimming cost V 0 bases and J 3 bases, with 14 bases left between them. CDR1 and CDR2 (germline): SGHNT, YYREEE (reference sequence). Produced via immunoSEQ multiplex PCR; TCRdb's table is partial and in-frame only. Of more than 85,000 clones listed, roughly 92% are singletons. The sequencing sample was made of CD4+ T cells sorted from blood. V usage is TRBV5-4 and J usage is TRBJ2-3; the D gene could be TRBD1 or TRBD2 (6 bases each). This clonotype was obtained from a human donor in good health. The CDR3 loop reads CASSLARGHWTDTQYF. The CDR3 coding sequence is TGTGCCAGCAGCTTGGCCCGGGGGCATTGGACAGATACGCAGTATTTT.